The 3 T cell receptor beta chains given below trace back to one sample, sequenced in a study of T-cell reconstitution after alpha-beta-depleted transplantation in children. Preparation of the TCRbeta library was carried out with unique molecular identifiers. MiXCR, run by TCRdb on the PCR reads, gives a single entry per CDR3 protein. The profile shows hundreds of thousands of distinct CDR3 sequences, around an eighth of them singletons. Source: PBMCs from the stem cell graft donor, taken from the stem cell graft. Source of these receptors: a human donor who donated a stem cell graft to a child with combined immunodeficiency.

The chain employs TRBV20-1 and TRBJ2-5; D unresolved. Trimming pared 4 bases from V and 7 bases from J, leaving 13 bases between. The CDR3 contains 12 residues. Germline V gene data show CDR1 as DFQATT and CDR2 as SNEGSKA (reference sequence). The CDR3: CSATRPPGTQYF. The CDR3 nucleotides read TGCAGTGCTACCAGACCCCCCGGGACCCAGTACTTC.

Of note for this clonotype: The junction shows a germline mismatch at one end, possibly a read error. The gene calls are TRBV5-5 and TRBJ2-7; D gene ambiguous. CDR1 is SGHKS and CDR2 is YYEKEE in the germline V gene (reference sequence). The CDR3 is 14 residues long. The CDR3 nucleotides are TGTGCCAGCAGCTTGGCGGCGGATCACTACGGGCAGTACTTC. The encoded protein is CASSLAADHYGQYF. Looking up the rest from reference TRBV5-5 and TRBJ2-7 gives the full variable domain: DAGVTQSPTHLIKTRGQQVTLRCSPISGHKSVSWYQQVLGQGPQFIFQYYEKEERGRGNFPDRFSARQFPNYSSELNVNALLLGDSALYLCASSLAADHYGQYFGPGTRLTVT.

The CDR3 reads CASSVEGQNTGELFF. CDR3 nucleotides: TGTGCCAGCAGCGTAGAGGGGCAGAACACCGGGGAGCTGTTTTTT. V usage is TRBV9 and J usage is TRBJ2-2, with D tentatively TRBD1 (5 bases). Germline-derived CDR1 and CDR2 are SGDLS and YYNGEE. The length of the CDR3 is 15 residues. The V gene lost 0 bases and the J gene lost 1 base, with 7 bases spanning the gap.